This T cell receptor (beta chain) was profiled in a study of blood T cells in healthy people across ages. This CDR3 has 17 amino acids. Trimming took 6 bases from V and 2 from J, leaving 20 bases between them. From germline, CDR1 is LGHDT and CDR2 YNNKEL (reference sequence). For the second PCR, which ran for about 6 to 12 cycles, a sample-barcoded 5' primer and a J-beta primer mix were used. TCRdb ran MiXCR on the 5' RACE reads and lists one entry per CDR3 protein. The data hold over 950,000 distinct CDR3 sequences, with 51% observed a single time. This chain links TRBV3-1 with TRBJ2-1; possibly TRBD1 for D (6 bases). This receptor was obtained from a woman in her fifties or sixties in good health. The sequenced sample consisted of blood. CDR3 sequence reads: CASRGYFGGQTYNEQFF. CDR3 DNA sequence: TGTGCCAGCAGGGGGTATTTTGGGGGACAAACCTACAATGAGCAGTTCTTC.